The rows below give T cell receptor beta chains drawn from one sample of a study of blood T cell repertoires in COVID-19. Sequenced by immunoSEQ multiplex PCR; TCRdb stores in-frame clones only, minus some. The sample lists 300,000 to 350,000 clones; 80% to 90% were seen once. Sequencing was carried out using PBMCs or T cells enriched from blood (not recorded which). The receptor source for this set is a woman aged 18 to 35 who had recovered from COVID-19. Both conserved end residues are part of each CDR3. The D gene is left open where the match is weak. A row's size may be missing; if present it is once, few, many or a size class.

j_call v_call d_call clone_size cdr3_nt cdr3_aa
TRBJ2-5 TRBV2 TRBD2 once TGTGCCAGCAGTCAGGGACTAGCGGGGGCGGCGGCGACCCAGTACTTC CASSQGLAGAAATQYF
TRBJ2-1 TRBV20-1 NA NA TGCAGTGCTAGTGGGGGGGGGCCCACCTACAATGAGCAGTTCTTC CSASGGGPTYNEQFF
TRBJ1-2 TRBV7-9 TRBD1 NA TGTGCCAGCAGCTTAGGGACAGGGGATGGCTACACCTTC CASSLGTGDGYTF
TRBJ2-1 TRBV7-8 TRBD2 NA TGTGCCAGCAGCACTAGCGGGAGGAACACCTACAATGAGCAGTTCTTC CASSTSGRNTYNEQFF
TRBJ2-7 TRBV5-6 TRBD1 NA TGTGCCAGCAGCTTGACCAGGGGGCCCGCCTACGAGCAGTACTTC CASSLTRGPAYEQYF
TRBJ2-3 TRBV7-9 NA NA TGTGCCAGCAGCAGAGGCCCAAGGGATACGCAGTATTTT CASSRGPRDTQYF
TRBJ2-3 TRBV3-1/TRBV3-2 NA NA TGTGCCAGCAGCTACTCTCGGACTGAAGACACAGATACGCAGTATTTT CASSYSRTEDTDTQYF
TRBJ2-2 TRBV19 NA once TGTGCCAGTAGTCAGGGGCTTGGCGGGGAGCTGTTTTTT CASSQGLGGELFF
TRBJ2-1 TRBV19 NA NA TGTGCCAGTAGTATTGGAGGCGGGCGAACTTACAATGAGCAGTTCTTC CASSIGGGRTYNEQFF
TRBJ1-1 TRBV2 NA NA TGTGCCAGCAGCGAAACCCCACATACAGGGAACACTGAAGCTTTCTTT CASSETPHTGNTEAFF
TRBJ1-1 TRBV30 TRBD1 NA TGTGCCTGGACGCCGGGACAGGGGGATTTGGACACTGAAGCTTTCTTT CAWTPGQGDLDTEAFF
TRBJ1-4 TRBV4-3 TRBD1 NA TGCGCCAGCAGCCAAGACGGGCCAGGGGGGCCAACTAATGAAAAACTGTTTTTT CASSQDGPGGPTNEKLFF
TRBJ1-2 TRBV27 TRBD1 NA TGTGCCAGCAGGTGGACAGGGGATCACTACTATGGCTACACCTTC CASRWTGDHYYGYTF
TRBJ1-1 TRBV29-1 NA NA TGCAGCGTTCCTCAGGGGACTGAAGCTTTCTTT CSVPQGTEAFF
TRBJ2-5 TRBV11-3 TRBD1 once TGTGCCAGCAGCTCGGGACAGGAGCAAGAGACCCAGTACTTC CASSSGQEQETQYF
TRBJ2-3 TRBV7-6 NA NA TGTGCCAGCAGCCCTAGACCCCAAGGTGGCACAGATACGCAGTATTTT CASSPRPQGGTDTQYF
TRBJ2-3 TRBV9 NA NA TGTGCCAGCAGCGCGATGCGGTCCACAGATACGCAGTATTTT CASSAMRSTDTQYF
TRBJ1-6 TRBV27 TRBD1 NA TGTGCCAGCAGAGCTGACAGGGGGAGAGATAATTCACCCCTCCACTTT CASRADRGRDNSPLHF
TRBJ1-4 TRBV6-5 TRBD1 NA TGTGCCAGCAGTTACGGGACAGGGGAAATCGGTGAAAAACTGTTTTTT CASSYGTGEIGEKLFF
TRBJ2-1 TRBV19 NA NA TGTGCCAGTACCGCAATGGGGGGGGCCCACAATGAGCAGTTCTTC CASTAMGGAHNEQFF
TRBJ1-6 TRBV2 NA NA TGTGCCAGCAAAGACACGGAGACAGGCACAAGAAATTCACCCCTCCACTTT CASKDTETGTRNSPLHF
TRBJ1-3 TRBV18 NA NA TGTGCCAGCTCACAACAACAGGGCTCTGGAAACACCATATATTTT CASSQQQGSGNTIYF
TRBJ2-1 TRBV11-3 NA NA TGTGCCAGCAGCTCCGGACAGATTAGCTCCTACAATGAGCAGTTCTTC CASSSGQISSYNEQFF
TRBJ1-5 TRBV29-1 TRBD1 NA TGCAGCGTTACGACAGGGCCCAATCAGCCCCAGCATTTT CSVTTGPNQPQHF
TRBJ1-2 TRBV6-6 TRBD1 once TGTGCCAGCAGTTACTCCCCGACAGGGTATGTCCGTGGCTACACCTTC CASSYSPTGYVRGYTF
TRBJ2-1 TRBV19 NA once TGTGCCAGTAGTATAGTGCCGGGAGAGGGCAATGAGCAGTTCTTC CASSIVPGEGNEQFF
TRBJ2-5 TRBV18 TRBD2 NA TGTGCCAGCTCGCCAAGACTAGCGGGAGGAGAGACCCAGTACTTC CASSPRLAGGETQYF
TRBJ2-7 TRBV6-5 TRBD1 NA TGTGCCAGCAGTTACGCGGGACAGGGGCTTCACTACGAGCAGTACTTC CASSYAGQGLHYEQYF
TRBJ2-5 TRBV7-9 NA NA TGTGCCAGCAGCTTAGGGCAGGGAGAGACCCAGTACTTC CASSLGQGETQYF
TRBJ1-3 TRBV7-2 NA NA TGTGCCAGCAGCCGGACAGAGGCGGGAAACACCATATATTTT CASSRTEAGNTIYF
TRBJ1-1 TRBV27 TRBD1 NA TGTGCCAGCAGTCCAGCCGACAGGGTGAACACTGAAGCTTTCTTT CASSPADRVNTEAFF
TRBJ1-2 TRBV19 NA few TGTGCCAGCGCTGTTGGGGGAGGATCCAACTATGGCTACACCTTC CASAVGGGSNYGYTF
TRBJ2-7 TRBV7-9 TRBD1 NA TGTGCCAGCAGCCCGGGGACAGGGTCCATCGAGCAGTACTTC CASSPGTGSIEQYF
TRBJ1-3 TRBV29-1 NA few TGCAGCGTGGGGAGGGCAGGGAGTCTTGGAAACACCATATATTTT CSVGRAGSLGNTIYF
TRBJ1-6 TRBV15 NA NA TGTGCCACCAGCCCACGACAGGATTCACCCCTCCACTTT CATSPRQDSPLHF
TRBJ2-1 TRBV15 TRBD2 NA TGTGCCACCAGCAGAGTAGGGAGGGCGAGCTCCTACAATGAGCAGTTCTTC CATSRVGRASSYNEQFF
TRBJ1-4 TRBV18 NA NA TGTGCCAGCTCACTGGACAGCCCCCATGAGGAAAAACTGTTTTTT CASSLDSPHEEKLFF
TRBJ2-5 TRBV7-9 TRBD1 once TGTGCCAGCAGCACCCGGACAGGGGAGGGAGAGACCCAGTACTTC CASSTRTGEGETQYF
TRBJ1-2 TRBV12-3/TRBV12-4 TRBD1 NA TGTGCCAGCAGCCCAGGGGGCGGCGATGGCTACACCTTC CASSPGGGDGYTF
TRBJ2-1 TRBV5-4 TRBD2 NA TGTGCCGGGGGGACTAGCGGGAAGATAATAAACAATGAGCAGTTCTTC CAGGTSGKIINNEQFF
TRBJ2-7 TRBV6-2/TRBV6-3 TRBD2 NA TGTGCCAGCAGTTACGGGCCTAGCGGGAAAGACTCCTACGAGCAGTACTTC CASSYGPSGKDSYEQYF
TRBJ2-1 TRBV12-3/TRBV12-4 TRBD1 NA TGTGCCAGCAGGGTAGGGGGCGTTGAGCAGTTCTTC CASRVGGVEQFF
TRBJ1-6 TRBV2 NA NA TGTGCCAGCAGCCCTGCCCGGGACACTAATTCACCCCTCCACTTT CASSPARDTNSPLHF
TRBJ2-7 TRBV30 NA NA TGTGCCTGGAGTGGTGTAGCGGTCTCCTACGAGCAGTACTTC CAWSGVAVSYEQYF
TRBJ1-5 TRBV5-1 TRBD1 NA TGCGCCAGCAGCCCGGGACAGGGAGGCTTCAATCAGCCCCAGCATTTT CASSPGQGGFNQPQHF
TRBJ2-7 TRBV19 NA NA TGTGCCAGTAGTATATCCCCCTTCGGCGAGCAGTACTTC CASSISPFGEQYF
TRBJ2-5 TRBV5-4 TRBD2 once TGTGCCAGCAGCTTGGCCTTATCTAGCGGGGAACAAGAGACCCAGTACTTC CASSLALSSGEQETQYF
TRBJ2-5 TRBV5-4 NA NA TGTGCCAGCAGCACAGTAGGGGGGGGCGGTGAGACCCAGTACTTC CASSTVGGGGETQYF